The 23 T cell receptor beta chains given below trace back to one sample, sequenced in a study of cytomegalovirus exposure and HLA in healthy donors. The data were produced by immunoSEQ multiplex PCR, yet TCRdb's version contains in-frame clones alone and is incomplete. The sample includes tens of thousands of clones, approximately 91% seen only once; the top ten take approximately 2%. The sequenced sample consisted of PBMCs. These TCRs come from a man aged 30 to 39 in good health and CMV-seronegative.

The chain uses TRBV11-2 and TRBJ1-1; D not resolved. There are 14 residues in the CDR3. Trimming shortened V by 5 bases and J by 7 bases, and 17 bases separated the two germline ends. The germline gives CDR1 SGHAT, CDR2 FQNNGV. CDR3 sequence reads: CASSPGVGGYEAFF. The CDR3 DNA reads as TGTGCCAGCAGCCCGGGCGTAGGAGGATATGAAGCTTTCTTT.

A note on this clone: The same CDR3 arises from other DNA sequences in this sample as well. The chain couples TRBV27 to TRBJ1-3; a possible D gene is TRBD1 (6 bases). This CDR3 comprises 15 residues. V lost 2 bases and J lost 3, with 11 bases in between. Germline values: CDR1 MNHEY, CDR2 SMNVEV (reference sequence). CDR3 coding DNA: TGTGCCAGCAGTTTACAGGGGAGTAGTGGAAACACCATATATTTT. This gives the protein CASSLQGSSGNTIYF.

The J gene is TRBJ2-5, the V gene TRBV27; 9 positions agree with TRBD1. Germline V gives CDR1 MNHEY, CDR2 SMNVEV (reference sequence). The junction had 12 bases not matched to a gene; V was cut back by 5 bases and J by 5 bases. The CDR3 has 16 amino acids. CDR3 amino acids: CASSTTGTGLRETQYF. CDR3 bases: TGTGCCAGCAGTACAACCGGGACAGGGTTGCGGGAGACCCAGTACTTC.

The chain joins TRBV2 to TRBJ2-1, with 10 bases lining up with TRBD1. CDR3 length equals 16 residues. Germline V gives CDR1 SNHLY, CDR2 FYNNEI. V lost 8 bases to trimming and J lost 2 bases; unmatched junction nucleotides: 9. CDR3 region: CASGTGVPDAYNEQFF. The CDR3 bases are TGTGCCAGCGGGACAGGGGTCCCGGACGCCTACAATGAGCAGTTCTTC. Based on the CDR3 plus reference TRBV2 and TRBJ2-1, the full variable domain is EPEVTQTPSHQVTQMGQEVILRCVPISNHLYFYWYRQILGQKVEFLVSFYNNEISEKSEIFDDQFSVERPDGSNFTLKIRSTKLEDSAMYFCASGTGVPDAYNEQFFGPGTRLTVL.

The chain recombines TRBV5-4 with TRBJ2-2; D perhaps matches TRBD1 (6 bases). The germline V and J ends were trimmed by 4 bases and 3 bases, with 19 bases remaining between them. Germline CDR1 reads SGHNT; CDR2 reads YYREEE (reference sequence). The CDR3 spans 17 residues. CDR3 amino acids: CASSAKPGQEDTGELFF. The CDR3 region has the DNA TGTGCCAGCAGCGCAAAACCGGGACAAGAGGACACCGGGGAGCTGTTTTTT.

The CDR3 DNA sequence: TGTGCCAGCAGTGTCACTAGCGGGGGGAACACCGGGGAGCTGTTTTTT. This codes for CASSVTSGGNTGELFF. V is TRBV6-1 and J is TRBJ2-2; 11 bases fit TRBD2. CDR1 MNHNS and CDR2 SASEGT come from the germline V gene. This CDR3 contains 16 residues. Trimming at V came to 4 bases and at J to 1 base, leaving 2 bases not matched to a gene.

The chain joins TRBV10-2 to TRBJ1-1; D is unclear. CDR3 length equals 14 residues. The ends were cut back, 3 bases at V and 2 bases at J, with 10 bases in the middle. From germline, CDR1 is WSHSY and CDR2 SAAADI. DNA of the CDR3: TGCGCCAGCAGTGAACAGCGGGGAAACACTGAAGCTTTCTTT. Protein product: CASSEQRGNTEAFF.

V is TRBV4-2 and J is TRBJ2-2; D gene uncertain. The CDR3 is 15 residues long. Germline assignment: CDR1 LGHNA and CDR2 YNFKEQ. Trimming pared 0 bases from V and 1 base from J, leaving 6 bases between. In nucleotides, the CDR3 is TGTGCCAGCAGCCAAGAGTCCCGGAACACCGGGGAGCTGTTTTTT. Translating gives CASSQESRNTGELFF.

This chain links TRBV14 with TRBJ1-1, with D possibly TRBD1 on 5 matching bases. CDR3 length equals 15 residues. The V gene's germline CDR1 is SGHDN and CDR2 FVKESK. With 6 bases removed from V and 5 bases from J, the gap between germline ends came to 19 bases. The CDR3, as DNA: TGTGCCAGCAGTGGGCAGGGCAAGGCTCGAACTGAAGCTTTCTTT. Residues: CASSGQGKARTEAFF.

The chain carries TRBV7-2 and TRBJ2-7; 16 nucleotides line up with TRBD2. The CDR3 has 18 amino acids. Germline-derived CDR1 and CDR2 are SGHTA and FQGNSA. V shed 3 bases and J 6 bases; nucleotides not matched to a gene: 11. CDR3 DNA sequence: TGTGCCAGCAGCTTCCGCGGGGGACTAGCGGGAGGGCCCCCCGAGCAGTACTTC. Protein sequence: CASSFRGGLAGGPPEQYF.

This clone was observed a handful of times. The chain carries TRBV4-1 and TRBJ2-3; TRBD2 might be the D (5 bases). The germline gives CDR1 MGHRA, CDR2 YSYEKL. The CDR3 spans 15 residues. V shed 2 bases and J shed 2 bases, with 11 bases lying between them. The CDR3 sequence is CASSQRLAPTDTQYF. The CDR3 DNA is TGCGCCAGCAGCCAACGATTAGCGCCCACAGATACGCAGTATTTT.

This chain links TRBV15 with TRBJ2-1; 8 nucleotides agree with TRBD1. CDR1 is LNHNV and CDR2 is YYDKDF in the germline V gene (reference sequence). The CDR3 consists of 14 residues. V shed 5 bases, J shed 5 bases, and the junction held 5 bases outside the gene matches. DNA of the CDR3: TGTGCCACCAGCGCCTCGACAGGGGACAATGAGCAGTTCTTC. It specifies CATSASTGDNEQFF.

V is TRBV2 and J is TRBJ2-5, with 13 nucleotides matching TRBD2. This CDR3 region has 16 residues. Trimming at V came to 4 bases and at J to 5 bases, leaving 7 bases not matched to a gene. CDR1 is SNHLY and CDR2 is FYNNEI in the germline V gene. Here the CDR3 reads CASSVILAGGGETQYF. CDR3 in DNA: TGTGCCAGCAGTGTAATACTAGCGGGAGGGGGGGAGACCCAGTACTTC.

The V and J genes are TRBV5-1 and TRBJ2-7, with a tentative D call TRBD2 (6 bases). The V and J ends lost 0 bases and 0 bases respectively, with 13 bases between them. The CDR3 contains 16 residues. From germline, CDR1 is SGHRS and CDR2 YFSETQ. CDR3 region: CASSLEVGGRSYEQYF. The DNA for the CDR3 is TGCGCCAGCAGCTTGGAGGTGGGAGGACGCTCCTACGAGCAGTACTTC.

In its sample, this clone was seen a few times. This rearrangement joins TRBV28 to TRBJ1-1; 8 bases fit TRBD1. In germline, CDR1 is MDHEN, CDR2 SYDVKM. Trimming at V came to 3 bases and at J to 6 bases, leaving 3 bases not matched to a gene. The CDR3 is made up of 13 amino acids. CDR3: CASSLQGAAEAFF. DNA for the CDR3: TGTGCCAGCAGTTTGCAGGGGGCAGCTGAAGCTTTCTTT.

The rearrangement uses TRBV2 and TRBJ2-1, with a weak D call TRBD1 (6 bases). Trimming removed 8 bases at V and 3 bases at J, with 26 bases between. CDR3 length: 18 residues. From germline, CDR1 is SNHLY and CDR2 FYNNEI. CDR3 sequence: CASLNGDRAGTRYNEQFF. The CDR3 DNA reads as TGTGCCAGCCTTAATGGGGATCGGGCAGGGACACGCTACAATGAGCAGTTCTTC.

The genes are TRBV7-9 and TRBJ1-4; 9 bases map to TRBD1. Germline CDR1 and CDR2: SEHNR and FQNEAQ (reference sequence). The CDR3 extends over 15 amino acids. The V gene end was trimmed by 4 bases and the J gene end by 5 bases; junction bases not matched to a gene: 5. CDR3: CASSSAGTGNEKLFF. Here the CDR3 DNA reads TGTGCCAGCAGCTCCGCCGGGACAGGGAATGAAAAACTGTTTTTT.

V and J are TRBV27 and TRBJ2-7; TRBD1 aligns across 7 bases. The CDR3 runs 15 residues. The germline V gene encodes CDR1 MNHEY and CDR2 SMNVEV (reference sequence). With 5 bases clipped from V and 6 bases from J, the junction kept 13 bases outside the gene matches. The CDR3 DNA reads TGTGCCAGCAGTCCCGAGACAGGGATAGTTGGCGAGCAGTACTTC. The encoded protein is CASSPETGIVGEQYF.

This clone was observed once. The chain couples TRBV6-6 to TRBJ1-2; D unclear. Trimming pared 1 base from V and 4 bases from J, leaving 16 bases between. CDR1 is MNHNY and CDR2 is SVGAGI in the germline V gene (reference sequence). The CDR3 extends over 16 amino acids. Written as DNA, the CDR3 is TGTGCCAGCAGTTACTATCGGGGTTTTAGCGGCTATGGCTACACCTTC. Translation gives CASSYYRGFSGYGYTF.

This clone has just one count. In nucleotides, the CDR3 is TGTGCCAGCAGTGAACTGGACAACCTCTTCTATGGCTACACCTTC. Its translation is CASSELDNLFYGYTF. The chain is built from TRBV25-1 and TRBJ1-2, with D perhaps TRBD1 (5 bases). Germline-derived CDR1 and CDR2 are MGHDK and SYGVNS. V was cut by 2 bases and J by 4 bases, with 14 bases left in between. This CDR3 contains 15 residues.

The chain uses TRBV7-2 and TRBJ2-7; D perhaps matches TRBD1 (5 bases). The CDR3 sequence is 15 residues long. Per the germline V gene, CDR1 is SGHTA and CDR2 is FQGNSA. Trimming took 4 bases from V and 2 from J, leaving 15 bases between them. The CDR3 protein is CASSSQTGTTYEQYF. The CDR3 DNA reads as TGTGCCAGCAGCTCCCAAACAGGAACGACCTACGAGCAGTACTTC.

The rearrangement uses TRBV18 and TRBJ2-1; 8 bases are a match to TRBD2. This CDR3 is built from 14 residues. Per germline, CDR1 KGHSH and CDR2 LQKENI. J was trimmed by 8 bases and V by 1 base; bases with no gene match: 4. For the CDR3, the DNA is TGTGCCAGCTCACCACGAAGCGGGAGCCATGAGCAGTTCTTC. Residues: CASSPRSGSHEQFF.

The table lists this clone with a count of one. This chain links TRBV9 with TRBJ2-7; weak D call: TRBD2 (5 bases). Looked up from germline, CDR1 is SGDLS and CDR2 is YYNGEE. This CDR3 has 15 amino acids. The ends were cut back, 3 bases at V and 0 bases at J, with 13 bases in the middle. CDR3 DNA: TGTGCCAGCAGCGGCGGACTGCCGAGCTCCTACGAGCAGTACTTC. It translates to CASSGGLPSSYEQYF.